This T cell receptor beta chain was observed in a study of cytotoxic CD8 clonotypes in ibrutinib-treated CLL. Background on the study: Productive templates averaged approximately 260,000 per sample, and productive rearrangements more than 80,000.

Profiled with immunoSEQ multiplex PCR; TCRdb holds only in-frame clones, not every one. The table includes more than 300,000 clones, about 80% detected once. Germline values: CDR1 SGHTA, CDR2 FQGNSA. The CDR3 covers 18 residues. The ends lost 1 base at V and 4 bases at J; junction bases unmatched: 12. The V call is TRBV7-2, the J call TRBJ2-3, with TRBD2 matching 9 bases. The TCR originated in a human donor with chronic lymphocytic leukemia. Specimen: PBMCs, collected before ibrutinib treatment. The CDR3 nucleotides read TGTGCCAGCAGCTTAGTTAAGAGGTTAGCGGGAGATGCAGATACGCAGTATTTT. Its translation is CASSLVKRLAGDADTQYF. Looking up the rest from reference TRBV7-2 and TRBJ2-3 gives the full variable domain: GAGVSQSPSNKVTEKGKDVELRCDPISGHTALYWYRQSLGQGLEFLIYFQGNSAPDKSGLPSDRFSAERTGGSVSTLTIQRTQQEDSAVYLCASSLVKRLAGDADTQYFGPGTRLTVL.